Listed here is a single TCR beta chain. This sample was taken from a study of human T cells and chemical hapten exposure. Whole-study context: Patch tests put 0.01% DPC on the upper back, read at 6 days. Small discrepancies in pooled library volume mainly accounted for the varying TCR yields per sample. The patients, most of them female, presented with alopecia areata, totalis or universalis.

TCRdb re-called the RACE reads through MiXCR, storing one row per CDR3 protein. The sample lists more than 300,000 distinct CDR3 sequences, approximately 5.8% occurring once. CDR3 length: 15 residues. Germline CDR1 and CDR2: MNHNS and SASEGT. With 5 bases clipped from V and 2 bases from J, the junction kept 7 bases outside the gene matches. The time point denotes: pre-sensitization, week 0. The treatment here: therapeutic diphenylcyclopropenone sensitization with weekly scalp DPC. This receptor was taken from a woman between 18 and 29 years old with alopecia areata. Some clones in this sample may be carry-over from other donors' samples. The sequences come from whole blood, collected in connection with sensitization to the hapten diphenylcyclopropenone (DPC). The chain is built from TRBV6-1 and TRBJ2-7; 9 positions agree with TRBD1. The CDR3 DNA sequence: TGTGCCAGCAGTAGGCGACAGGGGGTGACCTACGAGCAGTACTTC. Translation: CASSRRQGVTYEQYF.